The text below deals with one T cell receptor beta chain. Its antigen is still unknown. Method: immunoSEQ multiplex PCR; TCRdb's copy keeps in-frame clones and lacks some. The sample lists approximately 100,000 clones; around 93% were seen once. This sample was taken from a study of cytomegalovirus exposure and HLA in healthy donors. Study-level findings and limits: In vitro experiments confirmed that a few CMV-associated chains were specific for CMV antigens.

This receptor was taken from a woman aged 25 to 39 in good health and CMV-seropositive. The sequencing sample was made of PBMCs.

CDR3 sequence (DNA): TGTGCCAGCAGCCCAGGGAACACTGAAGCTTTCTTT. It yields the protein CASSPGNTEAFF. V and J are TRBV14 and TRBJ1-1; D gene unclear. Trimming shortened V by 4 bases and J by 1 base, and 4 bases separated the two germline ends. The length of the CDR3 is 12 residues. Germline CDR1 is SGHDN and CDR2 is FVKESK. The full variable domain, completed using reference TRBV14 and TRBJ1-1, is EAGVTQFPSHSVIEKGQTVTLRCDPISGHDNLYWYRRVMGKEIKFLLHFVKESKQDESGMPNNRFLAERTGGTYSTLKVQPAELEDSGVYFCASSPGNTEAFFGQGTRLTVV.